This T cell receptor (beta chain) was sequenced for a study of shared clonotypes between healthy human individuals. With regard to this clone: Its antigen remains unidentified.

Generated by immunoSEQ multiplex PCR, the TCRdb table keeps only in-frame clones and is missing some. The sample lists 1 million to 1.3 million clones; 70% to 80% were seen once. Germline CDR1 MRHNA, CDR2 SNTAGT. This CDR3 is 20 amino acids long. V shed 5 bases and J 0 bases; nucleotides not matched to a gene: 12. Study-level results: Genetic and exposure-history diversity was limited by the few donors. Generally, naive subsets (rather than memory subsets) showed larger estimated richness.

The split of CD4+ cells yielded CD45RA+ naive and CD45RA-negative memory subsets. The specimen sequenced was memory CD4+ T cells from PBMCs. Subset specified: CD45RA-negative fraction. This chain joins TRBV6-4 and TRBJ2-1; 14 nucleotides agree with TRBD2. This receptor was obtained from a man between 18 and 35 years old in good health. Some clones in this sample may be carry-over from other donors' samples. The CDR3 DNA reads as TGTGCCAGCAGTCCCCTGACTAGCGGGAGGGCCCGGAGCTCCTACAATGAGCAGTTCTTC. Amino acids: CASSPLTSGRARSSYNEQFF.